The sequence of this TCR beta chain was determined in a study of T cells in pancreatic ductal adenocarcinoma. The study's findings and limits: Blood had more productive templates and 6 to 9-fold more unique clonotypes than tumor.

A note on this clone: Its antigen is unknown.

Produced via immunoSEQ multiplex PCR; TCRdb's table is partial and in-frame only. The table lists about 16,000 clones, roughly 86% of them singletons, with approximately 1% in the top ten. Germline V gene lookup returns CDR1 SGHNT and CDR2 YYREEE (reference sequence). The V gene end was trimmed by 1 base and the J gene end by 3 bases; junction bases not matched to a gene: 9. The CDR3 spans 16 residues. No neoadjuvant therapy was given to the selected pancreatic ductal adenocarcinoma patients before their surgery. Sample: PBMCs. This sequence joins TRBV5-4 and TRBJ1-2; TRBD1 matches 7 bases. This receptor was identified in a human donor with pancreatic ductal adenocarcinoma. The CDR3 region has the DNA TGTGCCAGCAGCTTGTCAGGGGGTGCAGTGGACTATGGCTACACCTTC. Amino acid sequence: CASSLSGGAVDYGYTF.